What follows are 29 T cell receptor beta chains derived from one specimen sequenced in a study of T cells in Graves' hyperthyroidism and ophthalmopathy. The investigators amplified TCR beta CDR3 regions from RNA transcripts. HTBI primers were employed in a first-round RT-PCR of the TCR CDR3. Each CDR3 protein is one row after TCRdb ran MiXCR on the multiplex PCR reads. The table includes around 500,000 distinct CDR3 sequences, 12% to 15% detected once. Sequenced material: blood. The receptors stem from a woman between 40 and 50 years old with Graves' hyperthyroidism.

This clonotype was found many times. The rearrangement links TRBV28 to TRBJ1-1, with D possibly matching TRBD1 (6 bases). The V end was cut by 2 bases, the J end by 6 bases, with 13 bases between. Germline V gene lookup returns CDR1 MDHEN and CDR2 SYDVKM. This CDR3 is built from 14 residues. Written as DNA, the CDR3 is TGTGCCAGCAGTTTACCTGGGGGCGCCCCTGAAGCTTTCTTT. This codes for CASSLPGGAPEAFF.

Ten or more counts support this clonotype. V usage is TRBV5-1 and J usage is TRBJ2-1; the D is unclear. Trimming pared 1 base from V and 8 bases from J, leaving 10 bases between. Germline CDR1 is SGHRS and CDR2 is YFSETQ. This CDR3 is built from 13 residues. CDR3 DNA sequence: TGCGCCAGCAGCTTGAATTTTGGAGATGAGCAGTTCTTC. Its protein is CASSLNFGDEQFF.

Regarding this clonotype: The conserved phenylalanine or tryptophan is not found at the CDR3 terminus, so this likely reflects a read error. The rearrangement joins TRBV9 to TRBJ2-1; tentatively, D is TRBD1 (6 bases). Germline V gives CDR1 SGDLS, CDR2 YYNGEE. The V end lost 4 bases, the J end lost 2 bases, and 13 bases lay between the germline ends. The CDR3 contains 15 residues. This chain's CDR3 is CASSPVGGTYNEQFI. The CDR3 bases are TGTGCCAGCAGCCCCGTAGGGGGTACCTACAATGAGCAGTTCATC.

This clonotype was found a few times. The CDR3: CASGKAGGPYNEQFF. The CDR3 DNA is TGCGCCAGCGGAAAAGCGGGGGGTCCCTACAATGAGCAGTTCTTC. This rearrangement joins TRBV5-1 to TRBJ2-1; 9 nucleotides agree with TRBD2. CDR3 length equals 15 residues. J lost 2 bases, V lost 7 bases, and 7 bases had no gene match. From germline, CDR1 is SGHRS and CDR2 YFSETQ.

The rearrangement joins TRBV19 to TRBJ2-3, with 12 bases lining up with TRBD2. From germline, CDR1 is LNHDA and CDR2 SQIVND (reference sequence). There are 18 residues in the CDR3. V lost 4 bases, J lost 7 bases, and 15 bases stayed unmatched. CDR3 in DNA: TGTGCCAGTAGTAACTACCCCCCATCTAGCGGGGGGGTGAATACGCAGTATTTT. It codes for CASSNYPPSSGGVNTQYF.

This clonotype was counted at least ten times. The chain recombines TRBV4-1 with TRBJ1-5; D is possibly TRBD1 (5 bases). Trimming took 0 bases from V and 4 from J, leaving 10 bases between them. The CDR3 covers 15 residues. The germline CDR1 and CDR2 sequences are MGHRA and YSYEKL. The CDR3 region is CASSQEGTGNQPQHF. CDR3 coding DNA: TGCGCCAGCAGCCAAGAAGGGACGGGAAATCAGCCCCAGCATTTT.

This clonotype was counted a few times. The gene calls are TRBV7-9 and TRBJ2-5; TRBD1 agrees at 7 bases. The trim removed 1 base at V and 0 bases at J, leaving 2 bases unmatched. Germline CDR1 SEHNR, CDR2 FQNEAQ (reference sequence). The CDR3 loop spans 15 amino acids. DNA of the CDR3: TGTGCCAGCAGCTTAGGGGACAGAAACCAAGAGACCCAGTACTTC. It is translated as CASSLGDRNQETQYF. The whole variable domain, remainder taken from reference TRBV7-9 and TRBJ2-5, is DTGVSQNPRHKITKRGQNVTFRCDPISEHNRLYWYRQTLGQGPEFLTYFQNEAQLEKSRLLSDRFSAERPKGSFSTLEIQRTEQGDSAMYLCASSLGDRNQETQYFGPGTRLLVL.

This clonotype was seen ten or more times. The rearrangement uses TRBV27 and TRBJ2-7; TRBD1 aligns across 9 bases. CDR1 is MNHEY and CDR2 is SMNVEV in the germline V gene (reference sequence). The length of the CDR3 is 15 residues. With V trimmed by 5 bases and J by 1 base, 6 bases remained unmatched. The chain's CDR3 is CASSTAGTGSYEQYF. In DNA, the CDR3 is TGTGCCAGCAGTACTGCCGGGACAGGGTCCTACGAGCAGTACTTC.

Comments on this clonotype: An end of the junction differs from the germline gene, which may be a read error. CDR3 DNA: TGTGCCAGCAGCCCCACAGTGAACACTGAAGCTTCCTTT. Amino acids: CASSPTVNTEASF. The genes are TRBV7-9 and TRBJ1-1; no clear D. CDR3 size: 13 residues. Looked up from germline, CDR1 is SEHNR and CDR2 is FQNEAQ (reference sequence).

Ten or more counts support this clonotype. The rearrangement links TRBV3-1 to TRBJ2-5; 7 positions agree with TRBD1. This CDR3 has 13 amino acids. V trimming: 3 bases; J trimming: 5 bases; junction bases outside the gene matches: 3. Germline V CDR1 and CDR2: LGHDT, YNNKEL (reference sequence). CDR3 nucleotide sequence: TGTGCCAGCAGCCATACAGGGGAGGAGACCCAGTACTTC. It specifies CASSHTGEETQYF.

This clonotype showed up just a few times. V is TRBV4-1 and J is TRBJ1-1; D not certain. The CDR3 spans 14 residues. Trimming pared 0 bases from V and 5 bases from J, leaving 10 bases between. Germline V lookup: CDR1 MGHRA, CDR2 YSYEKL. CDR3 region: CASSQDGGQTEAFF. The CDR3 DNA reads TGCGCCAGCAGCCAAGATGGCGGGCAGACTGAAGCTTTCTTT.

This clonotype was picked up a small number of times. This chain links TRBV5-4 with TRBJ2-5; D might be TRBD2 (7 bases). CDR3 size: 17 residues. Germline V CDR1 and CDR2: SGHNT, YYREEE (reference sequence). V lost 0 bases to trimming and J lost 1 base, with 16 bases between them. The CDR3 protein is CASSLGLGGAFQETQYF. The CDR3 nucleotides are TGTGCCAGCAGCTTGGGGCTGGGGGGGGCCTTCCAAGAGACCCAGTACTTC.

The chain uses TRBV28 and TRBJ1-3; TRBD1 agrees at 8 bases. The germline CDR1 and CDR2 sequences are MDHEN and SYDVKM. V was clipped by 8 bases and J by 0 bases; unmatched bases: 12. This CDR3 has 17 amino acids. The CDR3 DNA reads as TGTGCCAGCGATACCTCTTTTGACAGGGGCTCTGGAAACACCATATATTTT. Its protein is CASDTSFDRGSGNTIYF.

The chain's CDR3 is CASSLTGTSGLDEQYF. The CDR3 region has the DNA TGCGCCAGCAGCTTAACCGGGACTAGCGGCCTCGATGAGCAGTACTTC. The chain carries TRBV5-1 and TRBJ2-7, with 11 bases lining up with TRBD2. The CDR3 spans 16 residues. CDR1 SGHRS and CDR2 YFSETQ come from the germline V gene. V was clipped by 2 bases and J by 7 bases; unmatched bases: 11.

Worth noting for this clonotype: The junction departs from the called germline gene at one end, perhaps through a read error. The chain joins TRBV24-1 to TRBJ2-2; 7 positions agree with TRBD2. Germline CDR1 is KGHDR and CDR2 is SFDVKD. This CDR3 contains 17 residues. The CDR3 loop is CATSDMIPGRNTGGLFF. The CDR3 DNA follows: TGTGCCACCAGTGATATGATCCCCGGGAGGAACACCGGGGGGCTGTTTTTT.

In its sample, this clonotype was seen many times. The chain carries TRBV30 and TRBJ1-1; TRBD1 might be the D (6 bases). The length of the CDR3 is 13 residues. V shed 4 bases and J shed 1 base, with 10 bases lying between them. Germline CDR1 and CDR2: GTSNPN and SVGIG (reference sequence). CDR3 DNA: TGTGCCTGGACGGGGGCGGCGAACACTGAAGCTTTCTTT. This encodes CAWTGAANTEAFF.

This clonotype was observed a few times. The chain has TRBV20-1 and TRBJ2-1; maybe TRBD2 (5 bases). The V end was cut by 3 bases, the J end by 0 bases, with 15 bases between. The length of the CDR3 is 16 residues. Germline CDR1 is DFQATT and CDR2 is SNEGSKA (reference sequence). The CDR3 loop reads CSASMHGAASYNEQFF. The DNA for the CDR3 is TGCAGTGCTAGCATGCACGGAGCGGCCTCCTACAATGAGCAGTTCTTC.

This clonotype was seen more than once but under ten times. The V call is TRBV28, the J call TRBJ1-2; D gene ambiguous. The CDR3 is made up of 12 amino acids. V was shortened by 2 bases and J by 9 bases, with 10 bases between the two germline ends. CDR1 is MDHEN and CDR2 is SYDVKM in the germline V gene. The CDR3 protein is CASSLAKKSYTF. CDR3 coding DNA: TGTGCCAGCAGTTTAGCTAAAAAAAGCTACACCTTC.

This clonotype was seen repeatedly, ten times or more. V gene TRBV6-5 combines with J gene TRBJ1-2; D is ambiguous. The CDR3 totals 15 residues. Germline CDR1 and CDR2: MNHEY and SVGAGI. Trimming pared 0 bases from V and 4 bases from J, leaving 12 bases between. The chain's CDR3 is CASSYSPDGLYGYTF. CDR3 sequence (DNA): TGTGCCAGCAGTTACTCCCCGGACGGGCTCTATGGCTACACCTTC.

The chain links TRBV12-3 or TRBV12-4 to TRBJ2-3; 8 positions match TRBD2. The V gene end was trimmed by 4 bases and the J gene end by 0 bases; junction bases not matched to a gene: 6. The CDR3 runs 16 residues. The CDR3 DNA follows: TGTGCCAGCAGTTCTCCCACGGGAGGGAGCACAGATACGCAGTATTTT. Its protein product is CASSSPTGGSTDTQYF.

This clonotype was counted between two and nine times. The chain has TRBV27 and TRBJ1-2; TRBD1 matches 7 bases. The CDR3 contains 12 residues. V lost 8 bases and J lost 7; bases outside the gene matches: 7. Germline V gives CDR1 MNHEY, CDR2 SMNVEV (reference sequence). The CDR3 nucleotides are TGTGCCAGCTCCGACAGGGTCTCTGGCTACACCTTC. Protein: CASSDRVSGYTF.

Remarks on this clonotype: This may be a read error, as it is one base from a much larger clone. The J gene is TRBJ2-2, the V gene TRBV7-3; 13 bases line up with TRBD2. This CDR3 is built from 15 residues. Germline CDR1 SGHTA, CDR2 FQGTGA. The CDR3 nucleotides are TGTGCCAGCAGCACTAGCGGGAGGGAGGCCGGGGAGCTGCTTTTT. This translates into CASSTSGREAGELLF.

Turning to this clonotype: Germline and junction disagree at one end, which may indicate a read error. J is TRBJ1-5 and V is TRBV28; D perhaps matches TRBD1 (6 bases). Germline CDR1 and CDR2: MDHEN and SYDVKM. This CDR3 comprises 16 residues. The CDR3 region has the DNA TGTGCCGGCAGTTTGGTTTTAGGGGGAAGCAATCAGCCCCAGCATTTT. Protein sequence: CAGSLVLGGSNQPQHF.

This clonotype was detected a few times. One base away lies a much larger clone, so this may be a sequencing read error. The rearrangement joins TRBV18 to TRBJ1-1; 7 bases line up with TRBD1. CDR3 size: 15 residues. Germline CDR1 reads KGHSH; CDR2 reads LQKENI. This CDR3 reads CASSPQQGQNTEASF. The CDR3 nucleotides read TGTGCCAGCTCACCACAACAGGGACAGAACACTGAAGCTTCCTTT.

This clonotype has a handful of counts. J is TRBJ1-2 and V is TRBV20-1; tentative D call: TRBD1 (6 bases). The V end was cut by 4 bases, the J end by 8 bases, with 14 bases between. The CDR3 length is 12 residues. CDR1 and CDR2 from the germline V gene are DFQATT and SNEGSKA (reference sequence). Written as DNA, the CDR3 is TGCAGTGCTACTCAGAGTGGGGGCGGCTACACCTTC. As protein: CSATQSGGGYTF.

Comment on this clonotype: As the CDR3 is not closed by the conserved phenylalanine or tryptophan, this likely results from a read error. The chain couples TRBV4-2 to TRBJ2-7; D is perhaps TRBD1 or TRBD2 (6 bases each). The V gene's germline CDR1 is LGHNA and CDR2 YNFKEQ. This CDR3 contains 16 residues. V was cut by 0 bases and J by 3 bases, with 15 bases left in between. Here the CDR3 reads CASSQDVGGFSYEQYL. As DNA, the CDR3 is TGTGCCAGCAGCCAAGACGTAGGGGGGTTCAGCTACGAGCAGTACTTA.

This chain links TRBV9 with TRBJ2-4; a weak D match, TRBD1 (5 bases). The CDR3 runs to 19 residues. The ends were cut back, 4 bases at V and 1 base at J, with 24 bases in the middle. Germline V gives CDR1 SGDLS, CDR2 YYNGEE. This CDR3 is CASSPRKSRTLKAKNIQYF. In nucleotides, the CDR3 is TGTGCCAGCAGCCCGCGAAAGAGCAGGACACTGAAGGCCAAAAACATTCAGTACTTC.

This clonotype was recorded many times. The chain uses TRBV11-2 and TRBJ2-1, with D possibly TRBD1 on 5 matching bases. With 1 base removed from V and 6 bases from J, the gap between germline ends came to 13 bases. Germline CDR1 and CDR2: SGHAT and FQNNGV. CDR3 length equals 15 residues. CDR3 protein: CASSLGQGNFNEQFF. The CDR3 DNA follows: TGTGCCAGCAGCTTAGGGCAGGGTAATTTCAATGAGCAGTTCTTC.

At least ten counts were recorded for this clonotype. The gene calls are TRBV28 and TRBJ2-7; 8 bases line up with TRBD1. V gave up 2 bases and J gave up 7 bases; unmatched junction bases: 10. The CDR3 contains 15 residues. Looked up from germline, CDR1 is MDHEN and CDR2 is SYDVKM. The CDR3 DNA reads TGTGCCAGCAGTTTAATGGGACAGGCGGCCGGGGAGCAGTACTTC. It specifies CASSLMGQAAGEQYF.